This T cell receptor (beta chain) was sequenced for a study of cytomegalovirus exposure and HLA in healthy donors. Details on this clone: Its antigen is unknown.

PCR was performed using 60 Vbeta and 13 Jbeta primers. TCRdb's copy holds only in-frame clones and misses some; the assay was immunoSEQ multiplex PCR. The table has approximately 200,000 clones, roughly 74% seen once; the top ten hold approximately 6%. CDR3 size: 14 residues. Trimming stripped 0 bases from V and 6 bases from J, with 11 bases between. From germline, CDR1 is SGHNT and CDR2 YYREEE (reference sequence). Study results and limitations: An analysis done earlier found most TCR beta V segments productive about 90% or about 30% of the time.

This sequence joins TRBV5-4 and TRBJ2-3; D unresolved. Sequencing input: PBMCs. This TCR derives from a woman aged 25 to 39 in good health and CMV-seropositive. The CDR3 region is CASSLALRRDTQYF. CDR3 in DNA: TGTGCCAGCAGCTTGGCTTTGCGCAGGGATACGCAGTATTTT. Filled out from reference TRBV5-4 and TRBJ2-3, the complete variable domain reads ETGVTQSPTHLIKTRGQQVTLRCSSQSGHNTVSWYQQALGQGPQFIFQYYREEENGRGNFPPRFSGLQFPNYSSELNVNALELDDSALYLCASSLALRRDTQYFGPGTRLTVL.